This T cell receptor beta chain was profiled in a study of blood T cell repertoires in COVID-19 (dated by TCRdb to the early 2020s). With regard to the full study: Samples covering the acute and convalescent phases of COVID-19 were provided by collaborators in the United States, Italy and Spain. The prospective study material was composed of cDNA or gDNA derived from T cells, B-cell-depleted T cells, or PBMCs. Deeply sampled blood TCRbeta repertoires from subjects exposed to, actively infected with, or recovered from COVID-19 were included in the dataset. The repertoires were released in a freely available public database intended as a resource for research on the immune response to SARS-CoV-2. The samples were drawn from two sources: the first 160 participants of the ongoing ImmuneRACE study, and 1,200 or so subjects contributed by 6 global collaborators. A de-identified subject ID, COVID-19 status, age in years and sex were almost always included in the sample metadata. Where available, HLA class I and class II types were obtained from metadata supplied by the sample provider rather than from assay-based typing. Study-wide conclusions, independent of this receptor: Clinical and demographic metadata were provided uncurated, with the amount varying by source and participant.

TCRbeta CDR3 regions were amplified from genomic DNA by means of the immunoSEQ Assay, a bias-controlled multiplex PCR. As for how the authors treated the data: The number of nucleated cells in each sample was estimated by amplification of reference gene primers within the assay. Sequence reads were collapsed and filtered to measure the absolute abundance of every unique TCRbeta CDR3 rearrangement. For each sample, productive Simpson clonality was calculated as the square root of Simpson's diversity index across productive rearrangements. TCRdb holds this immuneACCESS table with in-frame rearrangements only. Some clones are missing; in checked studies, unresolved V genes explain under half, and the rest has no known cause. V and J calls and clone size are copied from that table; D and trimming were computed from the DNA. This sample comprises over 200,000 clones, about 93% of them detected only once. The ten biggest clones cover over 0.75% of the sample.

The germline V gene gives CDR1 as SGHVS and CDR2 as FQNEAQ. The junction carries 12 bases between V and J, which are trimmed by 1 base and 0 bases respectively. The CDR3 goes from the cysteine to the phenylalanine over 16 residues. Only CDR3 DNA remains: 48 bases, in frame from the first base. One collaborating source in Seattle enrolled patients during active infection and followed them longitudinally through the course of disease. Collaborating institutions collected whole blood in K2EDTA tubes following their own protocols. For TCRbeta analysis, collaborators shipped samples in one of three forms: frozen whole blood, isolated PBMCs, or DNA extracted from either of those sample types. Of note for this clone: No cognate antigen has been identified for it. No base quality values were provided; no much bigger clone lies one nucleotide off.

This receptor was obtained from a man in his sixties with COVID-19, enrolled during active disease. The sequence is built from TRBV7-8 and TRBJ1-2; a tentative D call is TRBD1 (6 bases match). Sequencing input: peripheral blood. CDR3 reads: CASSLVPRQANYGYTF. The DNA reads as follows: TGTGCCAGCAGCTTAGTTCCAAGACAGGCTAACTATGGCTACACCTTC.